This TCR beta chain was captured in a study of Graves' ophthalmopathy and Graves' hyperthyroidism. Study as a whole: Researchers obtained peripheral blood at initial diagnosis, before any treatment had begun. Findings and caveats of the study: Most thyroid-expanded clonotypes exceeding 0.001 frequency were also found in blood. Sensitivity of around 88% and specificity of around 76% were achieved when a 13-signature model separated ophthalmopathy from stable hyperthyroidism. Ophthalmopathy progression prediction by the model yielded a sensitivity of about 69% and a specificity of less than 75%.

V dropped 5 bases and J dropped 15; count of bases not matched to a gene: 9. The CDR3 loop spans 12 amino acids. Per germline, CDR1 MNHEY and CDR2 SVGEGT. This clonotype was recorded many times. Its antigen is not known. Beta-chain TCR CDR3 regions were amplified from RNA transcripts. First-round RT-PCR used HTBI primers; second-round multiplex PCR followed. TCRdb re-analysed the multiplex PCR reads in MiXCR, keeping a single row per CDR3 protein. This sample yields a few hundred thousand distinct CDR3 sequences, of which around 18% are seen a single time; roughly 1.5% belongs to the top ten. The chain couples TRBV6-2 or TRBV6-3 to TRBJ1-5; TRBD1 aligns across 8 bases. Sequencing input: peripheral blood. The sequence derives from a woman in her late teens or twenties with Graves' ophthalmopathy. CDR3 amino acids: CASSPNTGTGHF. The CDR3 DNA follows: TGTGCCAGCAGTCCGAATACCGGGACAGGGCATTTT.